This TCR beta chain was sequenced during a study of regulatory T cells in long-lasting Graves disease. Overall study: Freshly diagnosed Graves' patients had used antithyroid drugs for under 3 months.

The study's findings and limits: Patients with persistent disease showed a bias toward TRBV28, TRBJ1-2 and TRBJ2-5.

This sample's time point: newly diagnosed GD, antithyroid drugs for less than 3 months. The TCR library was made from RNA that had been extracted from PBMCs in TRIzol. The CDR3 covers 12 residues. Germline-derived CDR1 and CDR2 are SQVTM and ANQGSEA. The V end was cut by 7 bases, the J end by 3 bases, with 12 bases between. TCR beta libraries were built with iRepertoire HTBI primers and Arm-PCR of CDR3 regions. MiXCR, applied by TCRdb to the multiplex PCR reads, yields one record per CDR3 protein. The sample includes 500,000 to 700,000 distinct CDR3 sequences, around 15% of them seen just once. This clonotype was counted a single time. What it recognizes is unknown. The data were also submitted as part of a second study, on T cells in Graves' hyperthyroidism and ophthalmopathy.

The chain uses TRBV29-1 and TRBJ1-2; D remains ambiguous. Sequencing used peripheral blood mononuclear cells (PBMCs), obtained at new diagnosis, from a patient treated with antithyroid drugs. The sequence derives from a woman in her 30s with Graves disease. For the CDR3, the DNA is TGCAGCGGGGAGACGGAGTACTATGGCTACACCTTC. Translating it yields CSGETEYYGYTF.